Detailed here is one TCR beta chain. The sample is drawn from a study of blood T cell repertoires in COVID-19. Study-level information: The samples span acute and convalescent COVID-19 from the United States, Italy and Spain. Sources were T cells, B-cell-depleted T cells, or PBMCs; the material itself was cDNA or gDNA.

Seattle's enrolled individuals joined amid active infection and were then monitored longitudinally. The data were produced by immunoSEQ multiplex PCR, yet TCRdb's version contains in-frame clones alone and is incomplete. There are under 300,000 clones in the sample; approximately 84% occur only once, and 1.4% to 1.5% lies in the top ten. The sequencing sample was made of peripheral blood. The clonotype comes from a human donor with COVID-19, enrolled during active disease. The donor label of this sample is uncertain.

CDR3 DNA sequence: TGTGCCAGCAGCTTAAGCAGGGGTGAGACCCAGTACTTC. It codes for CASSLSRGETQYF. The V call is TRBV7-2, the J call TRBJ2-5; D perhaps matches TRBD1 (6 bases). The V gene's germline CDR1 is SGHTA and CDR2 FQGNSA. The CDR3 covers 13 residues. Trimming pared 2 bases from V and 5 bases from J, leaving 9 bases between.